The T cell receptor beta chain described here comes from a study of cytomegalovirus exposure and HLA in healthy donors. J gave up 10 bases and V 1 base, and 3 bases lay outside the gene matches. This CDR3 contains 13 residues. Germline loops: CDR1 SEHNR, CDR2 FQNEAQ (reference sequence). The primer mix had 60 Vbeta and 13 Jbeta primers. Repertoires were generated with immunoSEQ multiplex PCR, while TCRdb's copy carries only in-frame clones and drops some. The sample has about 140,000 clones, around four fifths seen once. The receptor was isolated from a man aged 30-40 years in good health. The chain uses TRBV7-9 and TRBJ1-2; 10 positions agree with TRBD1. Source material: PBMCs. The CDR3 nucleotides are TGTGCCAGCAGCTTAGTAGGGACAGGGGACTACACCTTC. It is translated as CASSLVGTGDYTF.